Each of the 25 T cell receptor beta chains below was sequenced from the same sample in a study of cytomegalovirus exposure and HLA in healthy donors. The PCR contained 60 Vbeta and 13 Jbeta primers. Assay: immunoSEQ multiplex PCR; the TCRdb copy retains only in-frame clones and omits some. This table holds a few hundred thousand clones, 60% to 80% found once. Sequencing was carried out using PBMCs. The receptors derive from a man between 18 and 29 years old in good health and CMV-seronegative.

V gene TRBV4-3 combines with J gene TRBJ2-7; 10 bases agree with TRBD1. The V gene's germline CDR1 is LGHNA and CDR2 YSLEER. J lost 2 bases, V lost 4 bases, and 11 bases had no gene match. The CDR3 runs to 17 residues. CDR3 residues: CASSPDRGTGVPYEQYF. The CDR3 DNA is TGCGCCAGCAGCCCCGATAGGGGGACAGGGGTCCCCTACGAGCAGTACTTC.

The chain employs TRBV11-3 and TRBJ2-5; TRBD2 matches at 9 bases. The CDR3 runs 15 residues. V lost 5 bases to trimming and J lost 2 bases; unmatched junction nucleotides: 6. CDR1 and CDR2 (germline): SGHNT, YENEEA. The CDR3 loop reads CASSLTSGSQETQYF. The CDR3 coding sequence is TGTGCCAGCAGCCTGACTAGCGGTTCACAAGAGACCCAGTACTTC.

As DNA, the CDR3 is TGTGCCAGCAGTTCAGGGACTAGCGGAAAAGAGCAGTTCTTC. Its protein is CASSSGTSGKEQFF. This chain uses TRBV28 with TRBJ2-1; 11 nucleotides line up with TRBD2. The CDR3 covers 14 residues. V shed 4 bases, J shed 10 bases, and the junction held 6 bases outside the gene matches. Germline V CDR1 and CDR2: MDHEN, SYDVKM.

The CDR3, as DNA: TGTGCCAGCAGCCAAGCCCCACTACTAGCGGATACGCAGTATTTT. It encodes CASSQAPLLADTQYF. The chain links TRBV4-2 to TRBJ2-3, with 7 bases that match TRBD2. J gave up 6 bases and V 1 base, and 7 bases lay outside the gene matches. The length of the CDR3 is 15 residues. Germline V gene sequence: CDR1 LGHNA, CDR2 YNFKEQ.

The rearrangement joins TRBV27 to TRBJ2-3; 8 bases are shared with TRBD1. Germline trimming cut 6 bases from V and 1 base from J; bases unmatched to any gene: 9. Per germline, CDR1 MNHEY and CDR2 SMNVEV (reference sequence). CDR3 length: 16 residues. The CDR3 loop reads CASSTFQGAGTDTQYF. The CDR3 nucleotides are TGTGCCAGCAGCACCTTTCAGGGGGCCGGCACAGATACGCAGTATTTT.

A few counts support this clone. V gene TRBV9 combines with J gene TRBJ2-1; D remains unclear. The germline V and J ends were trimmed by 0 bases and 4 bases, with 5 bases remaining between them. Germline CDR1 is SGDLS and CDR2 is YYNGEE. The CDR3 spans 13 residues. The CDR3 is CASSVAQYNEQFF. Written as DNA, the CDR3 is TGTGCCAGCAGCGTAGCACAGTACAATGAGCAGTTCTTC.

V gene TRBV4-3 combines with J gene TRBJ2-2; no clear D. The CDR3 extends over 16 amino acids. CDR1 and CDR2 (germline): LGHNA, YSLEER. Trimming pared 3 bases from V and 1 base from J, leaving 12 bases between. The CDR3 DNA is TGCGCCAGCAGCCACCTAATAACCGGGAACACCGGGGAGCTGTTTTTT. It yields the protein CASSHLITGNTGELFF.

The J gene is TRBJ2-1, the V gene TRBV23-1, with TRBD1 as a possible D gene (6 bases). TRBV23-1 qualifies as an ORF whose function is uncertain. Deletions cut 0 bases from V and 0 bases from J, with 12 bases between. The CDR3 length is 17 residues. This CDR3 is CASSQSGQGSSYNEQFF. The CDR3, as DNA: TGCGCCAGCAGTCAATCGGGGCAGGGGAGCTCCTACAATGAGCAGTTCTTC.

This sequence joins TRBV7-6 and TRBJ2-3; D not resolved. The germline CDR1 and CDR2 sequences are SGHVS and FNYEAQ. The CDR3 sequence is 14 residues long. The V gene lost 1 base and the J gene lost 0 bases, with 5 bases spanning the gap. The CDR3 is CASSLGPSTDTQYF. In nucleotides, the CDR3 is TGTGCCAGCAGCTTAGGGCCTAGCACAGATACGCAGTATTTT.

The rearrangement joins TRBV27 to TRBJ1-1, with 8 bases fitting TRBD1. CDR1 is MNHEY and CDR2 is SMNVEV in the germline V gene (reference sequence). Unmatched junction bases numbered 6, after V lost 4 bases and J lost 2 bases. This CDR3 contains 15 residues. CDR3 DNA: TGTGCCAGCAGTTCCCCTGACAGGGGTAACACTGAAGCTTTCTTT. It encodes CASSSPDRGNTEAFF.

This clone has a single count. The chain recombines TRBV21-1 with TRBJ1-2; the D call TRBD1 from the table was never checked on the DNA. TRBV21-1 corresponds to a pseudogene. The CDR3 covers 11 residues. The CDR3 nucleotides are TGTGCCAGCAGCAATCAGGTTGGCTACACCTTC. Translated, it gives CASSNQVGYTF.

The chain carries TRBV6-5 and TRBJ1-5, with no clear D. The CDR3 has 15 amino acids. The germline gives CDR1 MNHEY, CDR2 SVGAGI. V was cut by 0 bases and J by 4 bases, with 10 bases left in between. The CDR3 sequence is CASSYSVTHNQPQHF. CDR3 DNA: TGTGCCAGCAGTTACTCTGTGACACATAATCAGCCCCAGCATTTT.

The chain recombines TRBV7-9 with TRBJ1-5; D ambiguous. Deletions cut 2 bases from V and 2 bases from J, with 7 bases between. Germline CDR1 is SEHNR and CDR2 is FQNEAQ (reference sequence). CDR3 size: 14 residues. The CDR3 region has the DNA TGTGCCAGCAGCTTATCCCATCGCAATCAGCCCCAGCATTTT. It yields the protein CASSLSHRNQPQHF.

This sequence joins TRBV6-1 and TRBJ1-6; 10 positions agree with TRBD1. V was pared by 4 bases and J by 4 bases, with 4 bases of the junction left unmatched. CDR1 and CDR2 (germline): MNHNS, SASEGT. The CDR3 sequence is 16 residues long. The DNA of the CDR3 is TGTGCCAGCAGTGCCAGGACAGGGGGGTATAATTCACCCCTCCACTTT. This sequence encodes CASSARTGGYNSPLHF.

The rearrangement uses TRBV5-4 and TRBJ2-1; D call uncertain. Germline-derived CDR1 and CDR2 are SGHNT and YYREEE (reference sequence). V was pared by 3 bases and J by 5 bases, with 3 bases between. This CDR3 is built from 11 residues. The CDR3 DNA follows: TGTGCCAGCAGCTCTGACAATGAGCAGTTCTTC. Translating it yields CASSSDNEQFF. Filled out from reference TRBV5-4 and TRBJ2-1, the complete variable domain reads ETGVTQSPTHLIKTRGQQVTLRCSSQSGHNTVSWYQQALGQGPQFIFQYYREEENGRGNFPPRFSGLQFPNYSSELNVNALELDDSALYLCASSSDNEQFFGPGTRLTVL.

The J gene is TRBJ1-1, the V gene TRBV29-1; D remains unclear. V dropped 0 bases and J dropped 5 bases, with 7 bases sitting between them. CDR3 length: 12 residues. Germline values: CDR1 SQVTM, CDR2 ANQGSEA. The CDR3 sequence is CSVEESGTEAFF. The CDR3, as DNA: TGCAGCGTTGAAGAATCGGGAACTGAAGCTTTCTTT.

CDR3 amino acids: CASSPVEGGKTQYF. CDR3 sequence (DNA): TGTGCCAGCAGCCCCGTGGAGGGGGGGAAGACCCAGTACTTC. The chain is built from TRBV14 and TRBJ2-5; tentative D call: TRBD2 (7 bases). This CDR3 is built from 14 residues. Trimming pared 4 bases from V and 6 bases from J, leaving 15 bases between. Germline CDR1 SGHDN, CDR2 FVKESK.

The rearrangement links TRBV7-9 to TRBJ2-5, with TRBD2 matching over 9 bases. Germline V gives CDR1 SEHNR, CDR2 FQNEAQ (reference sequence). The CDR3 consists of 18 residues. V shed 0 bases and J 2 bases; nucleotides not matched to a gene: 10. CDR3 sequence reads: CASSLASGGMVGQETQYF. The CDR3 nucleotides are TGTGCCAGCAGCTTAGCCAGCGGGGGGATGGTCGGGCAAGAGACCCAGTACTTC.

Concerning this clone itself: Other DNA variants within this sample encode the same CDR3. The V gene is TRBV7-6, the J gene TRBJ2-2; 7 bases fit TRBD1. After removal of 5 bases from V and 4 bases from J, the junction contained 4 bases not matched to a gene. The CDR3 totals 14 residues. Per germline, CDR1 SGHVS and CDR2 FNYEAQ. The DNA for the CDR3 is TGTGCCAGCAGCCCCCGACAGGGCACCGGGGAGCTGTTTTTT. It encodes CASSPRQGTGELFF. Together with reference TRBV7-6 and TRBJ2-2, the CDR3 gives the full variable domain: GAGVSQSPRYKVTKRGQDVALRCDPISGHVSLYWYRQALGQGPEFLTYFNYEAQQDKSGLPNDRFSAERPEGSISTLTIQRTEQRDSAMYRCASSPRQGTGELFFGEGSRLTVL.

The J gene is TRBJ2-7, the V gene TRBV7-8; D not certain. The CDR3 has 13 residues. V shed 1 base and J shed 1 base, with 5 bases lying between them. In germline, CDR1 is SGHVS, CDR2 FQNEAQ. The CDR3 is CASSLDRSYEQYF. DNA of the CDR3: TGTGCCAGCAGCTTAGACAGATCCTACGAGCAGTACTTC. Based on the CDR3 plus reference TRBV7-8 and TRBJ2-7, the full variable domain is GAGVSQSPRYKVAKRGQDVALRCDPISGHVSLFWYQQALGQGPEFLTYFQNEAQLDKSGLPSDRFFAERPEGSVSTLKIQRTQQEDSAVYLCASSLDRSYEQYFGPGTRLTVT.

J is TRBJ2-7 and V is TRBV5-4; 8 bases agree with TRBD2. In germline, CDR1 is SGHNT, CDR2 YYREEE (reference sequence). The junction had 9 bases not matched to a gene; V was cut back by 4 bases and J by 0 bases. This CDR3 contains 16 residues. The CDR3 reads CASSPPGRGGSYEQYF. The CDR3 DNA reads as TGTGCCAGCAGCCCCCCGGGCCGGGGGGGCTCCTACGAGCAGTACTTC.

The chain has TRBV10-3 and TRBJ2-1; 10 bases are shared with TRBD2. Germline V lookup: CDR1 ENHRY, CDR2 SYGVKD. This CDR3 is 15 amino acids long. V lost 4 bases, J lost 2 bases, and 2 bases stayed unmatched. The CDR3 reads CAISASGRAYNEQFF. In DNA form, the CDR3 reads TGTGCCATCAGTGCCAGCGGGAGGGCCTACAATGAGCAGTTCTTC.

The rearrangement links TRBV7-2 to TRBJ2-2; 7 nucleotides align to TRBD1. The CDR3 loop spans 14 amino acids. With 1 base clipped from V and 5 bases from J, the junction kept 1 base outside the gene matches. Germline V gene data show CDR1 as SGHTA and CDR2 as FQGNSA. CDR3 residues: CASSLVGQTGELFF. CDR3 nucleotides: TGTGCCAGCAGCTTAGTGGGACAGACCGGGGAGCTGTTTTTT.

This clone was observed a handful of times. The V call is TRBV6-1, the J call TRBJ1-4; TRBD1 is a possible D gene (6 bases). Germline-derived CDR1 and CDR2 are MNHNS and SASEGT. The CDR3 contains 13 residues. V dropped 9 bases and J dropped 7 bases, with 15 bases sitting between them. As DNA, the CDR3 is TGTGCCAGTCTACAGGGACGAGGTGAAAAACTGTTTTTT. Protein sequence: CASLQGRGEKLFF.

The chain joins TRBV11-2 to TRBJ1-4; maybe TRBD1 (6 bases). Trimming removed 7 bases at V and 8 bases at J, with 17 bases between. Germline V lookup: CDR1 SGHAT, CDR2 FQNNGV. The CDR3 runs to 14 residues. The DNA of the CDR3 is TGTGCCAGCACCGTGGGGGGGCGTGGGGAAAAACTGTTTTTT. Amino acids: CASTVGGRGEKLFF.